The clone carrying this T cell receptor beta chain came up a few times. The data belong to a study of T-cell memory formation after mild COVID-19. With constant-segment primers, 5'RACE yielded cDNA libraries of TCR alpha and TCR beta that carried sample barcodes and UMIs. TCRdb redid the calling of the 5' RACE reads with MiXCR, one entry per CDR3 protein. The sample contains 250,000 to 350,000 distinct CDR3 sequences, just under 20% of which appear only once. The junction had 6 bases not matched to a gene; V was cut back by 3 bases and J by 4 bases. In germline, CDR1 is SGHDT, CDR2 YYEEEE. CDR3 length equals 14 residues.

The sample was PBMCs or a T cell subset sorted from them (not recorded which). The receptor was isolated from a young man who had mild COVID-19 (a few samples of this study predate the infection). Cell type and time point are not known. The gene calls are TRBV5-6 and TRBJ1-1, with 7 bases fitting TRBD1. For the CDR3, the DNA is TGTGCCAGCAGCTCTGACAGGGCAGCCACTGAAGCTTTCTTT. Translation: CASSSDRAATEAFF.